This T cell receptor beta chain was documented in a study of OX40 agonist ivuxolimab in advanced cancers. Across the study: The patients received ivuxolimab by intravenous route every 2 weeks at 0.01 to 10 mg/kg. Findings and limits, study-wide: There were, on average, more expanded clones in CD8+ T cells than in CD4+. Also present in some nonresponders was a low level of normalized T-cell clonal expansion.

Remarks on this clone: The antigen is not known.

CDR1 is LNHDA, CDR2 SQIVND, per germline (reference sequence). Between the trimmed V and J ends, which lost 7 bases and 1 base, there was a span of 13 bases. This CDR3 spans 14 amino acids. Sequencing was performed with immunoSEQ multiplex PCR; in TCRdb, only in-frame clones are kept and a portion is missing. The sample includes approximately 100,000 clones, around 85% seen only once; the top ten take approximately 0.49%. The rearrangement uses TRBV19 and TRBJ1-1, with TRBD1 as a possible D gene (5 bases). The source was CD4+ or CD8+ T cells sorted from blood, collected in a trial of the OX40 agonist ivuxolimab. This sequence was found in an adult with an advanced solid tumor such as melanoma, head and neck, liver or kidney cancer. CDR3 DNA sequence: TGTGCCAGTAATTCGGGGGGATCGAACACTGAAGCTTTCTTT. Amino acids: CASNSGGSNTEAFF.